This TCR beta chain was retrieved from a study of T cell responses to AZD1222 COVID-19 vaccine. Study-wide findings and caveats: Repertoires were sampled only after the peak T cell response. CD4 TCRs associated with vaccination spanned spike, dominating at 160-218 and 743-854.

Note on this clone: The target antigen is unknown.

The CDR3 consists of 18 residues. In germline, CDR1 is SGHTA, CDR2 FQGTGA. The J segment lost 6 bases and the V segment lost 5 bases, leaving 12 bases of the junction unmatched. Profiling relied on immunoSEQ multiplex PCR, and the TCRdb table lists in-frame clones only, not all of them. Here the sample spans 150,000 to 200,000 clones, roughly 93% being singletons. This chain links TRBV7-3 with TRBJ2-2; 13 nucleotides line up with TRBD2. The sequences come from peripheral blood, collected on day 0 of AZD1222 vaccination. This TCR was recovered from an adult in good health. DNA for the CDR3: TGTGCCAGCAGCCCCCGCCCCATAACTAGCGGGGGGGCCGGGGAGCTGTTTTTT. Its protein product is CASSPRPITSGGAGELFF.